This note documents a single T cell receptor beta chain sequence. The data are from a study of OX40 agonist ivuxolimab in advanced cancers. Here immunoSEQ multiplex PCR was the method, and the copy in TCRdb shows in-frame clones only, minus some. The top ten hold 0.7% to 0.9% of the sample, which has 85,000 to 100,000 clones, 70% to 90% seen once. CDR3 length: 17 residues. Trimming at V came to 2 bases and at J to 4 bases, leaving 12 bases not matched to a gene. The germline gives CDR1 MGHDK, CDR2 SYGVNS. This TCR came from an adult with an advanced solid tumor such as melanoma, head and neck, liver or kidney cancer. Sequencing used CD4+ or CD8+ T cells sorted from blood, obtained in a trial of the OX40 agonist ivuxolimab. The chain combines TRBV25-1 with TRBJ1-1; TRBD1 aligns across 8 bases. DNA for the CDR3: TGTGCCAGCAGTGAAACGACAGGGGTCCGCCCGAGCACTGAAGCTTTCTTT. Translating gives CASSETTGVRPSTEAFF. Based on the CDR3 plus reference TRBV25-1 and TRBJ1-1, the full variable domain is EADIYQTPRYLVIGTGKKITLECSQTMGHDKMYWYQQDPGMELHLIHYSYGVNSTEKGDLSSESTVSRIRTEHFPLTLESARPSHTSQYLCASSETTGVRPSTEAFFGQGTRLTVV.